This TCR beta chain was captured in a study of early T cells in non-severe SARS-CoV-2 infection. Across the whole study: Sequencing was performed on bulk RNA from unsorted whole blood, leaving chains unpaired.

General observations from the study: Missing private and CD4 specificities, VDJdb matching favored anti-spike CD8 responses.

Looked up from germline, CDR1 is SGHVS and CDR2 is FQNEAQ. V was trimmed by 3 bases and J by 9 bases, leaving 6 bases between them. The CDR3 sequence is 11 residues long. Individual cDNA molecules were tagged with unique molecular identifiers. TCRdb called the 5' RACE reads again in MiXCR, with one record for every CDR3 protein. The table lists roughly 80,000 distinct CDR3 sequences, more than 7.5% of them singletons. This clonotype was seen many times. Its antigen is currently unknown. The chain combines TRBV7-8 with TRBJ2-1, with D perhaps TRBD2 (5 bases). This TCR derives from an adult who was a healthcare worker with PCR-confirmed SARS-CoV-2 infection or an uninfected control (not recorded which). Sample: whole blood. The CDR3 DNA follows: TGTGCCAGCAGCTTTAGCGTTGAGCAGTTCTTC. It codes for CASSFSVEQFF.